The clone carrying this T cell receptor (beta chain) was observed a handful of times. Its antigen is unknown. Germline V gene data show CDR1 as SEHNR and CDR2 as FQNEAQ (reference sequence). V was trimmed by 1 base and J by 8 bases, leaving 11 bases between them. The CDR3 has 13 amino acids. Template switching added a universal primer site; cDNA carried unique molecular identifiers. MiXCR was run by TCRdb on the 5' RACE reads, yielding one entry per CDR3 protein. Of roughly 220,000 distinct CDR3 sequences in the sample, over 5.5% were seen once. This entry belongs to a study of identical twins. Overall study results and limits: Less excess twin sharing appeared in beta out-of-frame sequences. Fewer insertions characterized abundant cord blood beta clonotypes, whereas memory repertoires showed none.

This same sample was also taken into another study, of T cells expressing NK-cell markers. This second study notes: Whether the expanded NKG2C+ T cell clones recognized HCMV remained unclear.

This receptor was identified in a woman aged 18-30 years in good health. Sequences were obtained from CD8+ T cells sorted from blood. The V and J genes are TRBV7-9 and TRBJ1-2; D unresolved. This CDR3 is CASSLGGGPGYTF. CDR3 nucleotide sequence: TGTGCCAGCAGCTTAGGTGGAGGCCCCGGCTACACCTTC.